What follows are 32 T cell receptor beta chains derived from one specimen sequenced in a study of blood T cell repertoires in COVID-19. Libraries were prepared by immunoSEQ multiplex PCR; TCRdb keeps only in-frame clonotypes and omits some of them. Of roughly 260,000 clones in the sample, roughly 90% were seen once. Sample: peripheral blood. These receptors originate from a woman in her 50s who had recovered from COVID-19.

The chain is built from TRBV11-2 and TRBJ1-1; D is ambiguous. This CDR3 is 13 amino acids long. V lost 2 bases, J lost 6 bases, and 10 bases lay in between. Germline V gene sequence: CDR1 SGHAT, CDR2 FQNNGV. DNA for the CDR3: TGTGCCAGCAGCTTAAAAACGCGGGCTGAAGCTTTCTTT. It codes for CASSLKTRAEAFF.

The CDR3 bases are TGTGCCAGCAGTTTAGACAGGGGGCGCAGGACTGAAGCTTTCTTT. Translation gives CASSLDRGRRTEAFF. The V call is TRBV28, the J call TRBJ1-1, with 10 bases that match TRBD1. The CDR3 runs 15 residues. The germline V gene encodes CDR1 MDHEN and CDR2 SYDVKM. Trimming cost V 2 bases and J 5 bases; bases outside gene matches: 5.

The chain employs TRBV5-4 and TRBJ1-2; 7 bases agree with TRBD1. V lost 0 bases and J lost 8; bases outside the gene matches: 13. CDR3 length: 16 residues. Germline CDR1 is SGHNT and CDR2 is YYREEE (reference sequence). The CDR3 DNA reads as TGTGCCAGCAGCTTGGCCGCAGTGACAGGGCGAGGAGGCTACACCTTC. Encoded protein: CASSLAAVTGRGGYTF.

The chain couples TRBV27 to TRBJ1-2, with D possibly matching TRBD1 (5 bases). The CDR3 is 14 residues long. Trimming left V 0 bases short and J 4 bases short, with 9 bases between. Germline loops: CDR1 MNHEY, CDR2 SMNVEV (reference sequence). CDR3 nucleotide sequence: TGTGCCAGCAGTTTATCGGGCAGGGCCTATGGCTACACCTTC. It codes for CASSLSGRAYGYTF.

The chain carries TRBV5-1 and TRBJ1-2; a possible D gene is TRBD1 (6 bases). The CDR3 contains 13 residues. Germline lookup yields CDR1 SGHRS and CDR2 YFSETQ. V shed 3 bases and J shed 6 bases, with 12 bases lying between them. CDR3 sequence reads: CASSSSGVDGYTF. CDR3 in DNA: TGCGCCAGCAGCTCTTCAGGGGTCGATGGCTACACCTTC. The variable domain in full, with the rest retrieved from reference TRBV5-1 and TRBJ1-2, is KAGVTQTPRYLIKTRGQQVTLSCSPISGHRSVSWYQQTPGQGLQFLFEYFSETQRNKGNFPGRFSGRQFSNSRSEMNVSTLELGDSALYLCASSSSGVDGYTFGSGTRLTVV.

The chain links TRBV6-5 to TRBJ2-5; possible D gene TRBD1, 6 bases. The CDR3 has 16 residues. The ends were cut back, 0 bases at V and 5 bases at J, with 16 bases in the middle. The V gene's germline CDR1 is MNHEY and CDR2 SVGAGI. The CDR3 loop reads CASSYSTGRTWETQYF. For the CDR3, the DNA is TGTGCCAGCAGTTACTCGACAGGCCGAACTTGGGAGACCCAGTACTTC.

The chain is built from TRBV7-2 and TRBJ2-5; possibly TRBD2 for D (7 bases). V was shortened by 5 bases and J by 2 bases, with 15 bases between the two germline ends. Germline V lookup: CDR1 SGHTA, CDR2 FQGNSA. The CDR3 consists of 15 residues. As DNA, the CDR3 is TGTGCCAGCAGCAAGGGGGGGGGCGGACAAGAGACCCAGTACTTC. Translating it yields CASSKGGGGQETQYF.

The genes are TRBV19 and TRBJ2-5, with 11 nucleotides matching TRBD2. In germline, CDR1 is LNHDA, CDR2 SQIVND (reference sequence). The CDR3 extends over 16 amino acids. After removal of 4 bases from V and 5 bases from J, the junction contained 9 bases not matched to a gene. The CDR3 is CASSKRVAGGKETQYF. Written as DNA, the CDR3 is TGTGCCAGTAGTAAGAGGGTAGCGGGGGGGAAGGAGACCCAGTACTTC.

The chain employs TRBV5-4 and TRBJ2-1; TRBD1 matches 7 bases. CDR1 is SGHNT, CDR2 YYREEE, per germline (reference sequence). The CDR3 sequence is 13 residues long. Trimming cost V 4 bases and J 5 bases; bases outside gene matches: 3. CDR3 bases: TGTGCCAGCAGCCCGGGACAGAACAATGAGCAGTTCTTC. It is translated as CASSPGQNNEQFF.

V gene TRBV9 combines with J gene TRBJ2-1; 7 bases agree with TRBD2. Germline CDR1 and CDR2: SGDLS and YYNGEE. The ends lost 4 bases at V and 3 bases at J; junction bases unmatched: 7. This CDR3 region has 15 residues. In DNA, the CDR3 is TGTGCCAGCAGCCAGCGGGACTCCCACTACAATGAGCAGTTCTTC. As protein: CASSQRDSHYNEQFF.

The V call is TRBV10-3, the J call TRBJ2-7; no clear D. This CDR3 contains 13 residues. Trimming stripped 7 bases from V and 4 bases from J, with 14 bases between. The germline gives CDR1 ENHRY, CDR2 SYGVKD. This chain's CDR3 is CAIKRDGSYEQYF. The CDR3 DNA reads TGTGCCATCAAGCGAGACGGGTCATACGAGCAGTACTTC.

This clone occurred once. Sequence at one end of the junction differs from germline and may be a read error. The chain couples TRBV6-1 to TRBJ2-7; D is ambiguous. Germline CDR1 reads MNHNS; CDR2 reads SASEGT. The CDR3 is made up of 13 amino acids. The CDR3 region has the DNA TGTGCCAGCACTGAAGATTACAGTATCGAGCAGTACTTC. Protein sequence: CASTEDYSIEQYF.

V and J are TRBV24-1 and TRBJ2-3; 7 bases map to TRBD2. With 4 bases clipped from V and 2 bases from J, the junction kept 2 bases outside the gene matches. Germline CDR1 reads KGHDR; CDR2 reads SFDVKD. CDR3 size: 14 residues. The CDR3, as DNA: TGTGCCACCAGTGAAGGGAGGGCCACAGATACGCAGTATTTT. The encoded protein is CATSEGRATDTQYF.

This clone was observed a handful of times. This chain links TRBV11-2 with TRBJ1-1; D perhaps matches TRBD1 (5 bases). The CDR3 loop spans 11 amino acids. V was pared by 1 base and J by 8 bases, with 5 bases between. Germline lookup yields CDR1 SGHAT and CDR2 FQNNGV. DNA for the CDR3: TGTGCCAGCAGCTTAGGACAGGAAGCTTTCTTT. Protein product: CASSLGQEAFF.

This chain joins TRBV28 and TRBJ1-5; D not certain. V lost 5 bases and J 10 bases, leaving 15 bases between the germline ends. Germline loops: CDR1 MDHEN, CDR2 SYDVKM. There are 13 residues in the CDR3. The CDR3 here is CASSRDSFSPQHF. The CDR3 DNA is TGTGCCAGCAGTCGTGACTCCTTTTCACCCCAGCATTTT.

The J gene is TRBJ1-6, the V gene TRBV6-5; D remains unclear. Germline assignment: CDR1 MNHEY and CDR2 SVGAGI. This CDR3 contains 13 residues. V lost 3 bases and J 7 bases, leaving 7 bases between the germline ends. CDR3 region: CASSYIGNSPLHF. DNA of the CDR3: TGTGCCAGCAGTTATATCGGGAATTCACCCCTCCACTTT.

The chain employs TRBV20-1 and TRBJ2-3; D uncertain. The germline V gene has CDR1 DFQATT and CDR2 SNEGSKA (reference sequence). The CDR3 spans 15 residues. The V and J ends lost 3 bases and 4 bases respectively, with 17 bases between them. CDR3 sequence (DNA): TGCAGTGCTAGTCTGACGTTGGGCTTGCCAGATACGCAGTATTTT. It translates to CSASLTLGLPDTQYF.

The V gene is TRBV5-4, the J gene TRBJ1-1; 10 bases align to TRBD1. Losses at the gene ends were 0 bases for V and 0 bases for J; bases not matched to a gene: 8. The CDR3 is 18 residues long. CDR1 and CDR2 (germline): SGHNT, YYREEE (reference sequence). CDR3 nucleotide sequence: TGTGCCAGCAGCTTGGCCGGACAGGGGGGACCAATGAACACTGAAGCTTTCTTT. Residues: CASSLAGQGGPMNTEAFF.

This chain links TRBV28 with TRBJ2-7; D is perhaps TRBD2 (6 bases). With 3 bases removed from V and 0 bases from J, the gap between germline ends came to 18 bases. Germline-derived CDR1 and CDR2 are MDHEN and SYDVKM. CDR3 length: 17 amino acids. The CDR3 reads CASSFLASHGVSYEQYF. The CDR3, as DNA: TGTGCCAGCAGTTTTCTAGCGAGCCACGGGGTCTCCTACGAGCAGTACTTC.

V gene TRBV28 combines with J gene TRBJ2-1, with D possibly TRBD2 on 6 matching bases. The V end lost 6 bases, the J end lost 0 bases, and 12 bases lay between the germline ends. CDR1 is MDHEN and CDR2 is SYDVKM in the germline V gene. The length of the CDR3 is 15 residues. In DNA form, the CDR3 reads TGTGCCAGCAGCGACGGGACTGCCTCCTACAATGAGCAGTTCTTC. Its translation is CASSDGTASYNEQFF.

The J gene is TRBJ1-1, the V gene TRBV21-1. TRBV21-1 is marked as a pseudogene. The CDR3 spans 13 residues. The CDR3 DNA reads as TGTGCCAGCAGCAACGGGGGAGACACTGAAGCTTTCTTT. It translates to CASSNGGDTEAFF.

The CDR3 coding sequence is TGTGCCAGCAGTGAAATAACTCGGCAGGGCTTGGAGACCCAGTACTTC. It yields the protein CASSEITRQGLETQYF. The chain carries TRBV6-1 and TRBJ2-5; the D gene is possibly TRBD1 (5 bases). V was shortened by 2 bases and J by 5 bases, with 18 bases between the two germline ends. CDR1 and CDR2 from the germline V gene are MNHNS and SASEGT. The CDR3 is 16 amino acids.

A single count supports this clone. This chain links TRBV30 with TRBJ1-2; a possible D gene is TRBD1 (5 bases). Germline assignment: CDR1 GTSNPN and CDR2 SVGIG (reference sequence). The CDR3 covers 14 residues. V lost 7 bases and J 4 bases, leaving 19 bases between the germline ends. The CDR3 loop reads CASNERGTVYGYTF. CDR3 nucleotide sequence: TGTGCCTCAAACGAACGGGGGACCGTCTATGGCTACACCTTC.

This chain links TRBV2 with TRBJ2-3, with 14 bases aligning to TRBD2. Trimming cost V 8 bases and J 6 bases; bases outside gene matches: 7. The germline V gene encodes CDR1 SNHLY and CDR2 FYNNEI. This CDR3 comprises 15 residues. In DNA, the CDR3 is TGTGCCAGCGGAGGACTAGCGGGAGGAGGGGATACGCAGTATTTT. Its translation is CASGGLAGGGDTQYF.

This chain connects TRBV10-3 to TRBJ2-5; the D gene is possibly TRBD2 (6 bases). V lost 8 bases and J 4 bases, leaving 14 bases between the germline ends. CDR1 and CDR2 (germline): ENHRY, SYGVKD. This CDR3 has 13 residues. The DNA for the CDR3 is TGTGCCATCCTCCCCGTCGGGGGAGAGACCCAGTACTTC. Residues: CAILPVGGETQYF.

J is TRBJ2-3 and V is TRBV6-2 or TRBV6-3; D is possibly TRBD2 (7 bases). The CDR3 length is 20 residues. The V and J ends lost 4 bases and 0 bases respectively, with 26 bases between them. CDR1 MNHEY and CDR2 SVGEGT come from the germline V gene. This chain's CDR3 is CASSLNTQPRGGPSTDTQYF. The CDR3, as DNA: TGTGCCAGCAGTTTAAATACCCAGCCTCGCGGGGGCCCTAGCACAGATACGCAGTATTTT.

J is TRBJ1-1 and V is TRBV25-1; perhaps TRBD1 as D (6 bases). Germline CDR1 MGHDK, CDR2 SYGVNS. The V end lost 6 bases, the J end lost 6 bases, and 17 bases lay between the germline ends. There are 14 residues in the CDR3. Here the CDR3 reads CASSSGTPFSEAFF. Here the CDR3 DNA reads TGTGCCAGCAGCTCCGGGACACCGTTCTCTGAAGCTTTCTTT.

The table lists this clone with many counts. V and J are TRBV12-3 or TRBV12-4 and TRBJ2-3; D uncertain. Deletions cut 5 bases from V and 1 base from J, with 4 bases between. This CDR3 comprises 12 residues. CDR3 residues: CASSTGTDTQYF. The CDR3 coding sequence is TGTGCCAGCAGTACGGGCACAGATACGCAGTATTTT.

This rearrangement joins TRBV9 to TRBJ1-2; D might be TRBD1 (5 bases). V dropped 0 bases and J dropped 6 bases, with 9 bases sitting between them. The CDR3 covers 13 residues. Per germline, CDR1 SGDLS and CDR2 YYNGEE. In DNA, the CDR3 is TGTGCCAGCAGCGTAGACGACAGTCATGGCTACACCTTC. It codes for CASSVDDSHGYTF.

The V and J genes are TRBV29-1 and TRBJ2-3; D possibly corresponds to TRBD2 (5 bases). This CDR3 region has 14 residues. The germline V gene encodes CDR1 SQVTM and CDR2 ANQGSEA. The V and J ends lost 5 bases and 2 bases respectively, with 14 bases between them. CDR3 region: CSVQRRGNTDTQYF. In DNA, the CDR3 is TGCAGCGTTCAAAGACGGGGAAACACAGATACGCAGTATTTT.

The CDR3 here is CASSGSQGLSYEQYF. CDR3 DNA: TGTGCCAGCAGCGGGTCGCAGGGCCTCTCCTACGAGCAGTACTTC. This chain joins TRBV5-4 and TRBJ2-7, with TRBD1 as a possible D gene (5 bases). Germline lookup yields CDR1 SGHNT and CDR2 YYREEE (reference sequence). The CDR3 is 15 residues long. V dropped 4 bases and J dropped 0 bases, with 14 bases sitting between them.

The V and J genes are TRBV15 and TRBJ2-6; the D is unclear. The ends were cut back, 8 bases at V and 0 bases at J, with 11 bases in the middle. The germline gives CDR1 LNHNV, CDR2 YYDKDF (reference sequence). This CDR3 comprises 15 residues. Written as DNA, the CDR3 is TGTGCCACCCCCCCGGAGTCCTCTGGGGCCAACGTCCTGACTTTC. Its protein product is CATPPESSGANVLTF.